The sequence of this T cell receptor beta chain was determined in a study of identical twins listed by TCRdb under 2016. Background for the entire study: TCR alpha and beta repertoires from monozygotic twins, unrelated adults of various ages and cord blood were deep-sequenced to test whether fetal clonotypes persist. Replicate twin experiments were performed at different times using different library preparation protocols to rule out contamination.

All donors were healthy Caucasians. In this sample, this clonotype turned up a few times. Its cognate antigen has yet to be identified. Per-base quality was not reported, and no clone a single base away is much larger than it. Reading the germline V gene (reference sequence) gives CDR1 LGHDT and CDR2 YNNKEL. The CDR3, cysteine through phenylalanine, is 12 amino acids long. The retained sequence is limited to the CDR3, 36 bases, with the frame set at the first base. V and J lose 4 bases and 6 bases, and a span of 10 bases separates them. The paper's findings and limits, for the study overall: In monozygotic twins, out-of-frame TCR alpha sharing was systematically underestimated by recombination models, although the models agreed with sharing between unrelated individuals. Excess twin sharing in beta out-of-frame sequences was weaker because fewer shared sequences lowered the signal-to-noise ratio. Fewer insertions were carried by abundant cord blood beta clonotypes; a weaker similar trend was observed in young adult naive repertoires, while no such trend was observed in memory repertoires. Compared with coincidental sharing between unrelated individuals, out-of-frame TCR alpha sequences shared between twins had an excess of sequences with low generation probability. Invariant T cells such as MAIT and iNKT could partly confound zero-insertion analyses, though diverse VJ usage argued against this for most clonotypes. Because the same donors could not be followed over many years, the conclusions relied on cross-sectional statistical analysis.

Receptor amplification or capture employed 5' RACE. Instrument on record: Illumina HiSeq 2000. Template switching added a universal primer binding site, and the final cDNA carried a unique molecular identifier that allowed TCR cDNA molecules to be counted accurately. Specific primers in the conserved constant-segment region were used to synthesize first-strand cDNA for the TCR alpha and beta chains. To control for contamination, each cDNA library was double barcoded with a SMART-Mk sample barcode plus Illumina barcodes. TruSeq adapter sequences, together with Illumina sample barcodes, were added in two successive PCR steps. The Illumina HiSeq platform was used with custom primers to sequence TCR alpha and beta cDNA libraries. As for how the authors treated the data: MiGEC was used to process raw reads and extract unique molecular identifiers, and MiXCR was used to find CDR3 positions. For each individual, recombination models were inferred using an EM algorithm with the repgenHMM and IGoR tools. The tcR package in R was used for shared clonotype analysis, with sharing normalized by the product of cloneset sizes. To study raw recombination without the effects of thymic and clonal selection, out-of-frame nonproductive sequences were analyzed. The public reads were quality trimmed at Q25 with fastp and then assembled into clones with MiXCR by TCRdb, keeping productive beta chains. Every distinct CDR3 protein forms one entry, paired with its most common genes and DNA. The V and J calls reflect TCRdb's pipeline rather than the authors' work. Within this sample are roughly 1,500,000 distinct CDR3 sequences, with about 32% of them counted one time only. Together, the top ten hold approximately 0.29% of the sample.

The sequenced sample consisted of cord blood. This receptor chain uses TRBV3-1 and TRBJ2-7; TRBD2 is a possible D gene, resting on 5 matching bases. This clonotype was obtained from a newborn girl in good health. CDR3 reads: CASSRTPLEQYF. In nucleotide form, the sequence is TGTGCCAGCAGCCGGACTCCCCTCGAGCAGTACTTC.